The entry below describes one T cell receptor beta chain. In the same sample, other DNA sequences code for this CDR3. The CDR3 loop spans 14 amino acids. V lost 4 bases to trimming and J lost 6 bases; unmatched junction nucleotides: 5. The germline CDR1 and CDR2 sequences are MGHRA and YSYEKL. The PCR employed 60 Vbeta primers together with 13 Jbeta primers. Sequencing used immunoSEQ multiplex PCR; TCRdb keeps in-frame clones, though not all of them. This table holds around 150,000 clones. This specimen belongs to a study of cytomegalovirus exposure and HLA in healthy donors. The chain couples TRBV4-1 to TRBJ2-7, with 11 bases matching TRBD1. The specimen was PBMCs. The sequence derives from a woman aged 60-75 years in good health and CMV-seronegative. The DNA for the CDR3 is TGCGCCAGCAGCCGAGCCGGGACAGGGGGCGAGCAGTACTTC. Its protein product is CASSRAGTGGEQYF.